Listed below are T cell receptor beta chains from one sample, sequenced in a study of blood T cell repertoires in COVID-19. Only in-frame clones appear in the TCRdb table, and some are missing; sequencing was by immunoSEQ multiplex PCR. Among fewer than 250,000 clones listed, 70% to 90% were seen once. Input material: peripheral blood. The receptors originated from a man in his forties with acute or convalescent COVID-19. The CDR3 runs from the conserved cysteine through the conserved F or W. The D gene is left open where the match is weak. Clone size is not always given. Where it is, it says once, few, many or a class for expanded clones.

V	D	J	size	DNA	CDR3
TRBV12-3/TRBV12-4	-	TRBJ2-7	-	TGTGCCAGCAGTTACAACTACGAGCAGTACTTC	CASSYNYEQYF
TRBV28	-	TRBJ2-2	-	TGTGCCAGCAGTTGGACGTTGGGGGAGGTAACCACCGGGGAGCTGTTTTTT	CASSWTLGEVTTGELFF
TRBV2	-	TRBJ2-7	-	TGTGCCAGCAGTGGTCCGGGATCCTACGAGCAGTACTTC	CASSGPGSYEQYF
TRBV19	TRBD2	TRBJ2-2	-	TGTGCCAGTAAGGTAGCGGGGGGCCTCTCGGCCGGGGAGCTGTTTTTT	CASKVAGGLSAGELFF
TRBV6-5	-	TRBJ1-6	-	TGTGCCAGCAGGGGAGGAGCAGCCTATAATTCACCCCTCCACTTT	CASRGGAAYNSPLHF
TRBV9	TRBD2	TRBJ2-1	-	TGTGCCAGCAGCGCACCTAGCGGGGGGGCCCTCTCCTACAATGAGCAGTTCTTC	CASSAPSGGALSYNEQFF
TRBV29-1	TRBD1	TRBJ1-2	-	TGCAGCGTGGAAACCAGGGACAGAGGGTACTATGGCTACACCTTC	CSVETRDRGYYGYTF
TRBV21-1	-	TRBJ2-2	-	TGTGCCAGCAGCAATTGGGGGGAGGGACCCCGGATACGGGTCCCACGGGAGAACACCGGGGAGCTGTTTTTT	CASSNWGEGPRIRVPRENTGELFF
TRBV7-9	TRBD2	TRBJ2-7	few	TGTGCCAGCAGCTTATCGGGGGGCTACGAGCAGTACTTC	CASSLSGGYEQYF
TRBV10-3	TRBD2	TRBJ2-1	-	TGTGCCACTTCCGGGACTAGATTGTCTGGCTCCTACAATGAGCAGTTCTTC	CATSGTRLSGSYNEQFF
TRBV27	-	TRBJ2-7	-	TGTGCCAGCAGTTTATTTCCTGGGGGGGCACACGAGCAGTACTTC	CASSLFPGGAHEQYF
TRBV12-1	-	TRBJ2-3	-	TGTGCCAGCAGCTTCCCTGGGGGGACAGATACGCAGTATTTT	CASSFPGGTDTQYF
TRBV7-9	-	TRBJ2-5	-	TGTGCCAGCAGCTTAGGAGGCTTTACATCGGCTGGGGAGACCCAGTACTTC	CASSLGGFTSAGETQYF
TRBV6-2/TRBV6-3	-	TRBJ2-7	-	TGTGCCAGCAGTTACTCGCCGGGCTCCTACGAGCAGTACTTC	CASSYSPGSYEQYF
TRBV4-3	TRBD2	TRBJ2-3	-	TGCGCCAGCAGCCAAGGGATAGCGGGGGGGCCCACAGATACGCAGTATTTT	CASSQGIAGGPTDTQYF
TRBV30	-	TRBJ1-6	-	TGTGCCTGGAGTGTTTTCAGCTCCTATAATTCACCCCTCCACTTT	CAWSVFSSYNSPLHF
TRBV5-1	-	TRBJ2-3	-	TGCGCCAGCAGCTTGGAACAGATCACAGATACGCAGTATTTT	CASSLEQITDTQYF
TRBV6-2/TRBV6-3	TRBD1	TRBJ2-3	-	TGTGCCAGCAGTCCGGGACAGGGGGCGACAGATACGCAGTATTTT	CASSPGQGATDTQYF
TRBV6-1	-	TRBJ1-1	-	TGTGCCAGCAGTGAAGTAGCAGGGATGAACACTGAAGCTTTCTTT	CASSEVAGMNTEAFF
TRBV7-2	-	TRBJ2-3	-	TGTGCCAGCAGCTTATGGGGGCCGCCCGCAGATACGCAGTATTTT	CASSLWGPPADTQYF
TRBV6-6	TRBD1	TRBJ2-7	-	TGTGCCAGCAGCGACGGCGGGACAGGGACCTACGAGCAGTACTTC	CASSDGGTGTYEQYF
TRBV5-1	-	TRBJ1-2	-	TGCGCCAGCAGCTTGGCGTGGGGCGGCGGCTACACCTTC	CASSLAWGGGYTF
TRBV7-2	-	TRBJ1-3	-	TGTGCCAGCAGCACCCGGGGTGGCTCTGGAAACACCATATATTTT	CASSTRGGSGNTIYF
TRBV6-1	-	TRBJ2-5	-	TGTGCCAGCAGTGAAGTGAGTGCAGGGAAAGAGACCCAGTACTTC	CASSEVSAGKETQYF
TRBV18	TRBD1	TRBJ2-1	-	TGTGCCAGCTCACCAACAGGGGAACTGTCCTCCTACAATGAGCAGTTCTTC	CASSPTGELSSYNEQFF
TRBV7-9	TRBD1	TRBJ2-7	-	TGTGCCAGCAGCTCACAACAGGGGGCAGGGCAGTACTTC	CASSSQQGAGQYF
TRBV27	TRBD1	TRBJ1-2	-	TGTGCCAGCAGTTCCGCCGGGACAGGGGGGGGCTACACCTTC	CASSSAGTGGGYTF
TRBV3-1/TRBV3-2	TRBD2	TRBJ2-3	-	TGTGCCAGCAGCCAACCGCGGGGGACAGATACGCAGTATTTT	CASSQPRGTDTQYF
TRBV13	-	TRBJ1-2	-	TGTGCCAGCAGCTTAGGACAGGAGTATGGCTACACCTTC	CASSLGQEYGYTF
TRBV6-5	TRBD1	TRBJ1-1	-	TGTGCCAGCCGGGGTGTTGACAGGGGGCACACTGAAGCTTTCTTT	CASRGVDRGHTEAFF
TRBV7-2	-	TRBJ2-3	-	TGTGCCAGCAGACTCAACCCTGGGGCCCAGGTCGATACGCAGTATTTT	CASRLNPGAQVDTQYF
TRBV28	-	TRBJ1-6	many	TGTGCCAGCACCCTGGGGAGGTTCGCCTATAATTCACCCCTCCACTTT	CASTLGRFAYNSPLHF
TRBV11-1	-	TRBJ2-2	-	TGTGCCAGCAGCCGCAGGGGAGGGGACACCGGGGAGCTGTTTTTT	CASSRRGGDTGELFF
TRBV14	-	TRBJ1-5	-	TGTGCCAGCAGCCAAGGGCCCTTATCAGGGGTGGGTAAAAGCAATCAGCCCCAGCATTTT	CASSQGPLSGVGKSNQPQHF
TRBV2	TRBD1	TRBJ1-1	-	TGTGCCAGCAGGACAGGGGGCACTGAAGCTTTCTTT	CASRTGGTEAFF
TRBV7-9	TRBD2	TRBJ2-1	-	TGTGCCAGCAGCACCCGGGGTAGCGGGGGGACTGGCTACAATGAGCAGTTCTTC	CASSTRGSGGTGYNEQFF
TRBV9	TRBD1	TRBJ2-7	-	TGTGCCAGCAGCGCTGGACAGGGGTATTCCTACGAGCAGTACTTC	CASSAGQGYSYEQYF
TRBV5-1	-	TRBJ2-7	-	TGCGCCAGCAGCTTGAAGACTGAGGGATACGAGCAGTACTTC	CASSLKTEGYEQYF
TRBV5-1	-	TRBJ1-2	once	TGCGCCAGCAGCCGCTCACGGGTGGGCTACACCTTC	CASSRSRVGYTF
TRBV5-1	TRBD1	TRBJ1-6	-	TGCGCCAGCAGCTCACGGGGGACAGGCTCTTATAATTCACCCCTCCACTTT	CASSSRGTGSYNSPLHF
TRBV15	TRBD1	TRBJ2-1	-	TGTGCCACCAGCAGAGCCGGGACAGACAATGAGCAGTTCTTC	CATSRAGTDNEQFF
TRBV7-2	TRBD1	TRBJ2-5	few	TGTGCCAGCAGCCAGGACAGGGTCCAAGAGACCCAGTACTTC	CASSQDRVQETQYF
TRBV5-1	TRBD1	TRBJ1-1	-	TGCGCCAGCAGCTTGGTGGGGACAGGGTGGGAGAACACTGAAGCTTTCTTT	CASSLVGTGWENTEAFF
TRBV12-3/TRBV12-4	-	TRBJ2-7	few	TGTGCCAGCAGCCCCGGGTTTCGAGGCGAGCAGTACTTC	CASSPGFRGEQYF
TRBV9	-	TRBJ1-4	-	TGTGCCAGCAGCGTCGGGGGGGCCAATGAAAAACTGTTTTTT	CASSVGGANEKLFF
TRBV15	-	TRBJ2-1	-	TGTGCCACCAGCGATACTAGTGTAGAGTTCTTC	CATSDTSVEFF
TRBV7-2	-	TRBJ2-2	-	TGTGCCAGCAGCTTAGATACAGTCGGTATCACCGGGGAGCTGTTTTTT	CASSLDTVGITGELFF
TRBV2	-	TRBJ1-6	-	TGTGCCAGCAGTGGATGGCAGGGGATCGATTCACCCCTCCACTTT	CASSGWQGIDSPLHF
TRBV10-3	TRBD1	TRBJ1-1	many	TGTGCCATCACCCGGACAGGGGAATGGAACACTGAAGCTTTCTTT	CAITRTGEWNTEAFF
TRBV6-6	-	TRBJ2-4	-	TGTGCCAGCAGTCGCGGGGCTGTGGGGGCGGTCAAAAACATTCAGTACTTC	CASSRGAVGAVKNIQYF
TRBV7-2	TRBD2	TRBJ2-3	-	TGTGCCAGCAGCTTACTGGGCGGGGGGGGCCTAGGAGATACGCAGTATTTT	CASSLLGGGGLGDTQYF
TRBV6-4	-	TRBJ1-5	-	TGTGCCAGCAGCCTCGGACAGAATCAGCCCCAGCATTTT	CASSLGQNQPQHF
TRBV18	TRBD1	TRBJ2-7	few	TGTGCCAGCTCACTTGCAGGGGGCGCTTACGAGCAGTACTTC	CASSLAGGAYEQYF
TRBV3-1/TRBV3-2	TRBD1	TRBJ2-3	once	TGTGCCAGCAGCCCCCGGGACAGGGCCACAGATACGCAGTATTTT	CASSPRDRATDTQYF
TRBV6-5	TRBD1	TRBJ1-1	-	TGTGCCAGCCGAACTTCTGGGACAGCCACTGAAGCTTTCTTT	CASRTSGTATEAFF